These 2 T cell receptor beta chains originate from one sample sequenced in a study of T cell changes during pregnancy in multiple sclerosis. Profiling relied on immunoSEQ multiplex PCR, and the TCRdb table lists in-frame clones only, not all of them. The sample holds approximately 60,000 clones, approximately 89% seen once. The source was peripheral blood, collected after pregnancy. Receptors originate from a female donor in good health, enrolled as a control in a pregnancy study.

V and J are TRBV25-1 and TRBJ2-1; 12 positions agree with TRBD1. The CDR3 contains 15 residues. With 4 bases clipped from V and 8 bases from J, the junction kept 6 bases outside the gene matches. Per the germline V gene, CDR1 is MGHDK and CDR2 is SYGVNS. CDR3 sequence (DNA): TGTGCCAGCAGTGCAGGGACAGGGGGCCGGGATGAGCAGTTCTTC. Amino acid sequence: CASSAGTGGRDEQFF.

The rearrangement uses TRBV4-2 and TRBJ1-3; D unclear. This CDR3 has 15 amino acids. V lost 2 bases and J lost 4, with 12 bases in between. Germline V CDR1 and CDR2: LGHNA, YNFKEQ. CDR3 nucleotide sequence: TGTGCCAGCAGCCAACCGGTCCGAGAAGGAAACACCATATATTTT. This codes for CASSQPVREGNTIYF.